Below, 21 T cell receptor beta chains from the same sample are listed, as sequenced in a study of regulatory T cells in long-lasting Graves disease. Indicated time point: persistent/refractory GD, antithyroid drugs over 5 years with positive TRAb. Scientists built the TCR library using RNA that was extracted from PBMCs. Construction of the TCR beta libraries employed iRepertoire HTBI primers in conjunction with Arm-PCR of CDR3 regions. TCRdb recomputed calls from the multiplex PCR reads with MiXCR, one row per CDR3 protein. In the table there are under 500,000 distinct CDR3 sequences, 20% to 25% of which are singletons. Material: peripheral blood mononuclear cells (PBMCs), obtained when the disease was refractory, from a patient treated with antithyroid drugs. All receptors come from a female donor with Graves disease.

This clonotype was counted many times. DNA of the CDR3: TGTGCCAGCAGTGAACGGGACACAACTTTTATGAACACTGAAGCTTTCTTT. This encodes CASSERDTTFMNTEAFF. The chain recombines TRBV2 with TRBJ1-1; D might be TRBD1 (6 bases). This CDR3 region has 17 residues. The V and J ends lost 2 bases and 0 bases respectively, with 16 bases between them. Per germline, CDR1 SNHLY and CDR2 FYNNEI. Full variable domain (missing parts from reference TRBV2 and TRBJ1-1): EPEVTQTPSHQVTQMGQEVILRCVPISNHLYFYWYRQILGQKVEFLVSFYNNEISEKSEIFDDQFSVERPDGSNFTLKIRSTKLEDSAMYFCASSERDTTFMNTEAFFGQGTRLTVV.

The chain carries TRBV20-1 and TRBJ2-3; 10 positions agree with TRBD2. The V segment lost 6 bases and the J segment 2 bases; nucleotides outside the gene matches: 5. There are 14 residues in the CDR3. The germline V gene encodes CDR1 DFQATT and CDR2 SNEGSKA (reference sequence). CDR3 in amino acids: CSATTSGHTDTQYF. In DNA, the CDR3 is TGCAGTGCGACGACTAGCGGGCACACAGATACGCAGTATTTT.

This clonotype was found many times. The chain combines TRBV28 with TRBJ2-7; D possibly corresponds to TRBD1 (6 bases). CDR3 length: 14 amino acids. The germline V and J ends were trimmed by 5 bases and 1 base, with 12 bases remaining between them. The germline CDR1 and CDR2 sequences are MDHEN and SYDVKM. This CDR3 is CASSLRGQSYEQYF. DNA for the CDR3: TGTGCCAGCAGTCTACGCGGACAGTCCTACGAGCAGTACTTC.

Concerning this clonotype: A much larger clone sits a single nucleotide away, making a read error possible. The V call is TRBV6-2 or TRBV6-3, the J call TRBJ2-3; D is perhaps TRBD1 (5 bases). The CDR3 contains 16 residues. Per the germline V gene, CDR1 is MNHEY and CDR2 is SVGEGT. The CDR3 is CASSYSFGQRTGTQYF. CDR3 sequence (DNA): TGTGCCAGCAGTTACTCTTTTGGACAACGCACAGGTACGCAGTATTTT.

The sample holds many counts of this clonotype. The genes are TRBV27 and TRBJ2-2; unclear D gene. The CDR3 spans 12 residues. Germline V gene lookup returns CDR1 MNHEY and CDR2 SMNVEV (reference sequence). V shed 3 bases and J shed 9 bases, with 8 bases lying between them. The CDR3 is CASSFGGRELFF. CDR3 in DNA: TGTGCCAGCAGTTTTGGTGGCAGGGAGCTGTTTTTT.

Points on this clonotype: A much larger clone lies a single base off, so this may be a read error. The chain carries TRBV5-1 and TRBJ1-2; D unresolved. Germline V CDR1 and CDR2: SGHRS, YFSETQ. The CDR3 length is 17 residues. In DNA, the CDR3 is TGCGCCGGCAGCCGAAGGGAACCGACCCAGGTATCTGATGGCTACACCTTC. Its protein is CAGSRREPTQVSDGYTF. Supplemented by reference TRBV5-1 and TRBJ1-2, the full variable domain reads KAGVTQTPRYLIKTRGQQVTLSCSPISGHRSVSWYQQTPGQGLQFLFEYFSETQRNKGNFPGRFSGRQFSNSRSEMNVSTLELGDSALYLCAGSRREPTQVSDGYTFGSGTRLTVV.

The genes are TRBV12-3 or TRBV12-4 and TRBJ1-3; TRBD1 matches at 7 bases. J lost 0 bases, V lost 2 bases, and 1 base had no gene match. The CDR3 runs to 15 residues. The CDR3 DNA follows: TGTGCCAGCAGTTTAACAGGGGACTCTGGAAACACCATATATTTT. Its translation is CASSLTGDSGNTIYF.

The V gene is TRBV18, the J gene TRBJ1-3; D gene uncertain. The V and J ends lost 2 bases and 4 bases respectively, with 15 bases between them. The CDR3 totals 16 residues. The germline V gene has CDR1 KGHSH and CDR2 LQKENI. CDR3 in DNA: TGTGCCAGCTCACCAGGTCCCCCACCGGCGGGAAACACCATATATTTT. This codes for CASSPGPPPAGNTIYF.

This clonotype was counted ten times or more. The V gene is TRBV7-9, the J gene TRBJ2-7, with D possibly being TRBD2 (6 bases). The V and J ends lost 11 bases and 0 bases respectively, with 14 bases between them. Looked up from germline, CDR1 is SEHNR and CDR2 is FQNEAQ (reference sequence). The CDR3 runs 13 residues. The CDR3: CALAPGASYEQYF. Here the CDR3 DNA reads TGTGCCCTAGCCCCGGGAGCCTCCTACGAGCAGTACTTC.

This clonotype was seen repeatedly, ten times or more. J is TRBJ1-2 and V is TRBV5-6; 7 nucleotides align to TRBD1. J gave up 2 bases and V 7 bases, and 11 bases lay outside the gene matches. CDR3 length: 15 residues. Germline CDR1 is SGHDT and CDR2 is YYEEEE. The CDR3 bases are TGTGCCAGCGGAGGGACAGCTAACAAAAACTATGGCTACACCTTC. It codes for CASGGTANKNYGYTF.

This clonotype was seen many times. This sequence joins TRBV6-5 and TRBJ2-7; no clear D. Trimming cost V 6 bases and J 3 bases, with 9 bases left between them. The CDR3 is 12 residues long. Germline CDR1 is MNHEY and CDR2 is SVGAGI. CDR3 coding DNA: TGTGCCAGCAGCCTGGACCACTACGAGCAGTACTTC. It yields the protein CASSLDHYEQYF.

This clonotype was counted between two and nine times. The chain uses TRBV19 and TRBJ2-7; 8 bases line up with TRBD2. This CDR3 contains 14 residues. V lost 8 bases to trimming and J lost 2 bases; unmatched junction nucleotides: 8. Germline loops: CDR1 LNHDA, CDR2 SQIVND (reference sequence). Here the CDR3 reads CASLAGPPTYEQYF. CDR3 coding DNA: TGTGCCAGTTTAGCGGGGCCTCCTACCTACGAGCAGTACTTC.

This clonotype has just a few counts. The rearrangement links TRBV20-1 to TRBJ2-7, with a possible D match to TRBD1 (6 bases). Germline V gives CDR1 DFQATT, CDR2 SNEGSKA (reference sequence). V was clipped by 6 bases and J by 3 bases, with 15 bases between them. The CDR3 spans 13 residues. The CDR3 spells CSALTQGFYEQYF. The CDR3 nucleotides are TGCAGTGCCTTAACTCAGGGGTTCTACGAGCAGTACTTC.

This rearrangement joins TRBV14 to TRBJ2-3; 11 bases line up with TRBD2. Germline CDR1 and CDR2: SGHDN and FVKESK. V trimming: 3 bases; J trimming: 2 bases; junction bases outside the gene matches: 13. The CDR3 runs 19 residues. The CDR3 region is CASSHGSGRAPPPTDTQYF. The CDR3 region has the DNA TGTGCCAGCAGCCATGGTAGCGGGAGGGCCCCCCCTCCCACAGATACGCAGTATTTT.

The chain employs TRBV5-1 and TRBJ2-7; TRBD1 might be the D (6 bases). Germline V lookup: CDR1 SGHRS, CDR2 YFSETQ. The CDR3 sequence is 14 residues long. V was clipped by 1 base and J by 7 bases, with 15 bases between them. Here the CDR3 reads CASSLTGSPPEQYF. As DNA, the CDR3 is TGCGCCAGCAGCTTGACAGGGTCCCCACCGGAGCAGTACTTC.

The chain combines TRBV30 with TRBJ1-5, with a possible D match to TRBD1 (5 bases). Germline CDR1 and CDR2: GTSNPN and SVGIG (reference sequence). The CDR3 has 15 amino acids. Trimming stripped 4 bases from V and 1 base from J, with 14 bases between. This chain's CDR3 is CAWTPGGGSNQPQHF. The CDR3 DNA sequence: TGTGCCTGGACCCCCGGGGGTGGGAGCAATCAGCCCCAGCATTTT.

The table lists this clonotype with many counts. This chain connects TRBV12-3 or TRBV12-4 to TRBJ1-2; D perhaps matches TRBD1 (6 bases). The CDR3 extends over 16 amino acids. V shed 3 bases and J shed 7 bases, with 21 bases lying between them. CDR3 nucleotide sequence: TGTGCCAGCAGTTTCGCAATGCAGGGGTTAGCAGGTGGCTACACCTTC. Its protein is CASSFAMQGLAGGYTF.

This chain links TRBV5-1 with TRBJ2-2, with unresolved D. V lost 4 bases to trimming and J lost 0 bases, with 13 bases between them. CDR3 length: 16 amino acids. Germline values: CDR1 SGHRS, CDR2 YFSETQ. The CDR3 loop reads CASSRGWVPNTGELFF. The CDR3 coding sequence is TGCGCCAGCAGCCGAGGATGGGTGCCGAACACCGGGGAGCTGTTTTTT.

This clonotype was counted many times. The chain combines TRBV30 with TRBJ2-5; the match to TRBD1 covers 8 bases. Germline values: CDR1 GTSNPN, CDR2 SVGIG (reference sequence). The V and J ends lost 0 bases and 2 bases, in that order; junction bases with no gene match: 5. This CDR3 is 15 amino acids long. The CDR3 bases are TGTGCCTGGAGTGTAGGAGACAGGGGTCAAGAGACCCAGTACTTC. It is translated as CAWSVGDRGQETQYF. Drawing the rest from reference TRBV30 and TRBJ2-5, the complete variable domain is SQTIHQWPATLVQPVGSPLSLECTVEGTSNPNLYWYRQAAGRGLQLLFYSVGIGQISSEVPQNLSASRPQDRQFILSSKKLLLSDSGFYLCAWSVGDRGQETQYFGPGTRLLVL.

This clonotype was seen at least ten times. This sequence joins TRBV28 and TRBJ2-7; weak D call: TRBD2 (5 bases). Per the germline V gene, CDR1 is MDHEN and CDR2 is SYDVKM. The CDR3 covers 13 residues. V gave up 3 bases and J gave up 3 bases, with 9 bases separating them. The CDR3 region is CASSFSEDYEQYF. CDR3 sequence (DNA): TGTGCCAGCAGTTTCTCGGAGGACTACGAGCAGTACTTC.

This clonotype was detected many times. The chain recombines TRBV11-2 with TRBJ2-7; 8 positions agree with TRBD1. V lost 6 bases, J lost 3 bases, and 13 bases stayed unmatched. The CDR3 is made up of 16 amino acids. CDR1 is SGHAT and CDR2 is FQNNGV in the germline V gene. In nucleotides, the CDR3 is TGTGCCAGCAGGGGAGCCGGGACAGGTGGCCTCTACGAGCAGTACTTC. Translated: CASRGAGTGGLYEQYF.